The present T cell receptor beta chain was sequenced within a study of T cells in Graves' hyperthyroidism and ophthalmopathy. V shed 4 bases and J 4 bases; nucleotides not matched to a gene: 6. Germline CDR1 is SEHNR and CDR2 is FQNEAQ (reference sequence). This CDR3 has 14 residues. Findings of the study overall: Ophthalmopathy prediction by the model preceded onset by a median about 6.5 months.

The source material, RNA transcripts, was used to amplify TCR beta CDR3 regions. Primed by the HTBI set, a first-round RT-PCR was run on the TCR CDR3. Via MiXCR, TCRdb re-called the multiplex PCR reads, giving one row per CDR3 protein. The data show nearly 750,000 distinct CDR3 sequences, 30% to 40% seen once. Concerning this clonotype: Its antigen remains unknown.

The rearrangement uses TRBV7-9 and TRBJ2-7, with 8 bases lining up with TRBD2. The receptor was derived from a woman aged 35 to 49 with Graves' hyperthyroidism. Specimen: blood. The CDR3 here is CASSSGTSVYEQYF. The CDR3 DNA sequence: TGTGCCAGCAGCTCCGGGACTAGTGTATACGAGCAGTACTTC.